This T cell receptor (beta chain) is drawn from a study of response to subunit inactivated influenza vaccine. The CDR3 has 14 residues. Germline CDR1 and CDR2: SGHRS and YFSETQ. The V end lost 5 bases, the J end lost 4 bases, and 15 bases lay between the germline ends. The sample holds a few counts of this clonotype. Its target is unknown. A single record per CDR3 protein comes from TCRdb applying MiXCR to the RT-PCR reads. The profile shows fewer than 750,000 distinct CDR3 sequences, about 15% of them singletons. Study results and limitations: The authors put forward the suggestion that each seasonal influenza vaccination may bring in only a limited number of new T cells.

This sequence was found in a man in his forties or fifties who received an inactivated influenza vaccine. This sequence joins TRBV5-1 and TRBJ2-5, with D possibly matching TRBD1 (5 bases). Source: PBMCs from blood, taken roughly 12 days after vaccination. The CDR3 loop is CASRAPQEGETQYF. The CDR3 DNA reads as TGCGCCAGCAGAGCTCCACAGGAAGGAGAGACCCAGTACTTC.